Given below is one T cell receptor beta chain in context. This sample was taken from a study of blood T cell repertoires in COVID-19. Study background: Acute-phase and convalescent COVID-19 samples originated in the United States, Italy and Spain. T cells, B-cell-depleted T cells, or PBMCs supplied cDNA or gDNA.

Study processing details: Reference gene primer amplification yielded estimated nucleated cell counts. Generated by immunoSEQ multiplex PCR, the TCRdb table keeps only in-frame clones and is missing some. D and trimming come from the DNA, and the V and J calls and clone size come from that table. Of over 120,000 clones in the sample, over 65% are singletons; the top ten hold roughly 4.9%. With 5 bases clipped from V and 2 bases from J, the junction kept 6 bases outside the gene matches. This CDR3 is 15 amino acids long. The germline gives CDR1 MDHEN, CDR2 SYDVKM. The TCR comes from a human donor in a cohort sampled during active COVID-19. The material sequenced was peripheral blood. The chain joins TRBV28 to TRBJ2-1; TRBD1 agrees at 7 bases. The CDR3 is CASSPTGPTYNEQFF. The CDR3 nucleotides read TGTGCCAGCAGTCCGACAGGGCCCACCTACAATGAGCAGTTCTTC.